The T cell receptor beta chain described here comes from a study of T-cell reconstitution after alpha-beta-depleted transplantation in children. General study findings and limits: High day-60 TCRbeta diversity in some patients came from surviving recipient T cells and thymic progenitors. Roughly two months post-transplant, alpha-beta T cells reportedly originated from several hundred graft clones that had expanded.

This clonotype was seen a handful of times. Its antigen is undetermined. It was with unique molecular identifiers that the TCRbeta library was prepared. Via MiXCR, TCRdb re-called the PCR reads, giving one row per CDR3 protein. The sample holds about 100,000 distinct CDR3 sequences, about 6% seen once. This CDR3 is built from 16 residues. With 0 bases clipped from V and 2 bases from J, the junction kept 5 bases outside the gene matches. Germline lookup yields CDR1 LNHNV and CDR2 YYDKDF (reference sequence). The clonotype originates from a male patient aged 2-15 years who had a stem cell transplant for acute lymphoblastic leukemia, so the T cells may come from the graft donor. This specimen consisted of PBMCs, mostly from graft donor cells, obtained 360 days after TCRalphabeta/CD19-depleted stem cell transplant. The rearrangement uses TRBV15 and TRBJ2-7; TRBD1 matches 9 bases. The CDR3 loop reads CATSRDRGTGTYEQYF. CDR3 sequence (DNA): TGTGCCACCAGCAGAGATAGGGGGACAGGGACCTACGAGCAGTACTTC.